The 2 T cell receptor beta chains listed next were all sequenced from one sample in a study of blood T cell repertoires in COVID-19. Sequenced by immunoSEQ multiplex PCR; TCRdb stores in-frame clones only, minus some. The sample lists some 130,000 clones, about nine tenths occurring once. The sequencing input was peripheral blood. The origin of the receptors is a man aged 55 to 70 with COVID-19, enrolled during active disease.

This sequence joins TRBV5-1 and TRBJ2-2; 9 nucleotides line up with TRBD2. CDR3 length equals 15 residues. V trimming: 7 bases; J trimming: 4 bases; junction bases outside the gene matches: 8. Germline lookup yields CDR1 SGHRS and CDR2 YFSETQ. The CDR3 region has the DNA TGCGCCAGCGGTAGCGGGAGTGAAGGCACCGGGGAGCTGTTTTTT. Encoded protein: CASGSGSEGTGELFF.

The chain has TRBV19 and TRBJ2-7; D may be TRBD2 (7 bases). CDR1 is LNHDA, CDR2 SQIVND, per germline (reference sequence). This CDR3 has 15 residues. V was cut by 4 bases and J by 3 bases, with 16 bases left in between. For the CDR3, the DNA is TGTGCCAGTAGTAGTAGGGGGGGCGTTTACTACGAGCAGTACTTC. Translated, it gives CASSSRGGVYYEQYF.